This T cell receptor (beta chain) came from a study of CD8 T cells in ankylosing spondylitis. Study findings and constraints: In synovial fluid and blood from reactive arthritis, some motif variants were previously reported. Seven or eight highly homologous variants formed a TCR beta motif that appeared characteristic of ankylosing spondylitis blood.

CDR3 length: 13 residues. Germline lookup yields CDR1 MNHEY and CDR2 SMNVEV (reference sequence). V gave up 4 bases and J gave up 7 bases, with 10 bases separating them. By quantitative 5'-RACE with molecular barcodes, the TCR beta libraries were made. TCRdb processed the 5' RACE reads anew with MiXCR; each CDR3 protein has one entry. The sample has a few hundred thousand distinct CDR3 sequences; approximately 8% are singletons. This clonotype showed up many times. No antigen is known for it. The V and J genes are TRBV27 and TRBJ2-2; no clear D gene. The sequence derives from a male donor with ankylosing spondylitis. Material for sequencing was blood, either unsorted or a sorted T cell fraction (not recorded which). In DNA form, the CDR3 reads TGTGCCAGCAGTTCCTCTTGGGTCGGGGAGCTGTTTTTT. This codes for CASSSSWVGELFF.